The sequence of this T cell receptor beta chain was determined in a study of siplizumab effects on memory and regulatory T cells. Study-level points and caveats: Naive T cells, seemingly more diverse than memory cells, seemed major alloresponse contributors. Roughly 75-97% of proliferating CD4+ or CD8+ clones lacked a naive or memory phenotype that could be assigned. There was no confirmation of the suppressive function of proliferating Tregs from siplizumab cultures.

The assay was immunoSEQ multiplex PCR, and TCRdb's table has in-frame clones only and misses some. This sample carries roughly 100,000 clones, about 90% of them seen once, and the ten largest clones take roughly 1.1%. The CDR3 loop spans 14 amino acids. In germline, CDR1 is MNHNS, CDR2 SASEGT. V dropped 5 bases and J dropped 2 bases, with 12 bases sitting between them. A note on this clone: Its matching antigen is unknown.

The chain employs TRBV6-1 and TRBJ1-2, with D tentatively TRBD1 (5 bases). The receptor comes from a human donor in good health. Sequences were obtained from CD4+ T cells sorted from blood. CDR3 bases: TGTGCCAGCAGTCTAGGGACGCCGAACTATGGCTACACCTTC. This translates into CASSLGTPNYGYTF.